Detailed here is one TCR beta chain. This entry belongs to a study of shared T cell receptors in the human thymus. Measured with immunoSEQ multiplex PCR; TCRdb has only the in-frame clones, and not every one. The profile shows about 660,000 clones, roughly 90% of them singletons. These data are also associated with another study on human thymus T cells. That study reports: Thymic samples were excised during corrective heart operations. Reports from related research described highly overlapping thymic repertoires among unrelated individuals.

Sequenced input: thymocytes. This sequence originates from a boy in the first two years of life with a congenital heart defect.

The chain's CDR3 is CASGLGLAGGPSTDTQYF. The DNA for the CDR3 is TGTGCTAGTGGTTTGGGTCTAGCGGGAGGGCCGAGCACAGATACGCAGTATTTT. This rearrangement joins TRBV12-5 to TRBJ2-3; 12 nucleotides match TRBD2. Trimming removed 1 base from V and 0 bases from J; junction bases left unmatched: 5. The CDR3 has 18 amino acids. The V gene's germline CDR1 is LGHNT and CDR2 FRNRAP.